This T cell receptor (beta chain) originates from a study of cytomegalovirus exposure and HLA in healthy donors. Regarding this clone: Its target is not known.

Use of 60 Vbeta and 13 Jbeta primers characterized the PCR. Measured with immunoSEQ multiplex PCR; TCRdb has only the in-frame clones, and not every one. The sample holds about 190,000 clones; 75% to 85% are singletons and the top ten take around 2.1%. Points from the study as a whole: Highly shared variants forming one cluster were likely a sequencing artifact. A previous analysis found most TCR beta V segments productive roughly 87% or roughly 30% of the time.

This receptor was taken from a woman aged 18 to 35 in good health and CMV-seropositive. Material for sequencing was PBMCs.

CDR3 DNA sequence: TGTGCCAGCAGCAAAACGAGGACAGGGGCAGATACGCAGTATTTT. Encoded protein: CASSKTRTGADTQYF. The V call is TRBV7-6, the J call TRBJ2-3; TRBD1 aligns across 9 bases. V dropped 5 bases and J dropped 4; count of bases not matched to a gene: 7. The CDR3 has 15 amino acids. CDR1 is SGHVS and CDR2 is FNYEAQ in the germline V gene.